The 27 T cell receptor beta chains presented below share a single source sample, sequenced in a study of cytomegalovirus exposure and HLA in healthy donors. The study ran its PCR with 60 Vbeta and 13 Jbeta primers. Sequencing was performed with immunoSEQ multiplex PCR; in TCRdb, only in-frame clones are kept and a portion is missing. Its table records 150,000 to 200,000 clones. The sequenced sample consisted of PBMCs. Receptors were obtained from a man aged 25-45 years in good health and CMV-seronegative.

Points on this clone: Other DNA sequences from this sample encode an identical CDR3 as well. The genes are TRBV30 and TRBJ1-2; D gene uncertain. Germline lookup yields CDR1 GTSNPN and CDR2 SVGIG (reference sequence). The CDR3 is 13 amino acids. V was pared by 0 bases and J by 8 bases, with 13 bases between. The CDR3 loop is CAWSVLGPGGYTF. In nucleotides, the CDR3 is TGTGCCTGGAGTGTACTTGGACCGGGGGGCTACACCTTC. Full variable domain (rest looked up from reference TRBV30 and TRBJ1-2): SQTIHQWPATLVQPVGSPLSLECTVEGTSNPNLYWYRQAAGRGLQLLFYSVGIGQISSEVPQNLSASRPQDRQFILSSKKLLLSDSGFYLCAWSVLGPGGYTFGSGTRLTVV.

This chain uses TRBV11-2 with TRBJ2-1, with 12 bases matching TRBD1. Trimming at V came to 7 bases and at J to 6 bases, leaving 10 bases not matched to a gene. Germline assignment: CDR1 SGHAT and CDR2 FQNNGV. The CDR3 spans 16 residues. The CDR3 here is CASTFYRDRGRNEQFF. CDR3 sequence (DNA): TGTGCCAGCACCTTCTACAGGGACAGGGGGCGCAATGAGCAGTTCTTC.

This chain uses TRBV5-1 with TRBJ2-2; possible D gene TRBD1, 6 bases. The germline gives CDR1 SGHRS, CDR2 YFSETQ. This CDR3 contains 14 residues. Between the trimmed V and J ends, which lost 3 bases and 5 bases, there was a span of 11 bases. Here the CDR3 DNA reads TGCGCCAGCAGCTCGACAGGAATTACCGGGGAGCTGTTTTTT. This sequence encodes CASSSTGITGELFF.

This chain joins TRBV7-2 and TRBJ1-2; D uncertain. The V gene lost 5 bases and the J gene lost 6 bases, with 10 bases spanning the gap. This CDR3 region has 12 residues. The germline CDR1 and CDR2 sequences are SGHTA and FQGNSA. The CDR3 DNA reads as TGTGCCAGCAGCAAAGACTGGGATGGCTACACCTTC. It codes for CASSKDWDGYTF.

CDR3 in amino acids: CASSPRPGTGARELAQHF. In DNA, the CDR3 is TGTGCCAGTAGTCCCCGTCCCGGGACAGGGGCCCGGGAGTTAGCCCAGCATTTT. The chain joins TRBV19 to TRBJ1-5; 10 positions agree with TRBD1. V shed 5 bases, J shed 11 bases, and the junction held 21 bases outside the gene matches. Per the germline V gene, CDR1 is LNHDA and CDR2 is SQIVND (reference sequence). This CDR3 is built from 18 residues.

The CDR3 region is CASSVEGDTQYF. DNA of the CDR3: TGTGCCAGCAGTGTCGAGGGAGATACGCAGTATTTT. This chain connects TRBV6-4 to TRBJ2-3; weak D call: TRBD2 (5 bases). The CDR3 has 12 residues. Germline V CDR1 and CDR2: MRHNA, SNTAGT. V shed 4 bases and J shed 5 bases, with 7 bases lying between them.

The chain uses TRBV10-1 and TRBJ1-1, with D possibly TRBD1 on 6 matching bases. The V end was cut by 0 bases, the J end by 4 bases, with 6 bases between. Germline-derived CDR1 and CDR2 are WNHNN and SYGVQD (reference sequence). CDR3 length: 13 residues. CDR3 nucleotides: TGCGCCAGCAGTGAGTCAGGGGGCACTGAAGCTTTCTTT. Protein product: CASSESGGTEAFF.

V is TRBV5-6 and J is TRBJ2-7; the D gene is possibly TRBD2 (6 bases). This CDR3 has 16 amino acids. CDR1 is SGHDT and CDR2 is YYEEEE in the germline V gene. V was pared by 3 bases and J by 0 bases, with 16 bases between. The CDR3: CASSSLGGTGSYEQYF. The CDR3, as DNA: TGTGCCAGCAGCTCCCTCGGGGGAACAGGCTCCTACGAGCAGTACTTC.

Worth noting for this clone: In the same sample, other DNA sequences code for this CDR3. The chain links TRBV5-6 to TRBJ2-6, with 9 bases fitting TRBD1. The germline CDR1 and CDR2 sequences are SGHDT and YYEEEE. Unmatched junction bases numbered 9, after V lost 4 bases and J lost 4 bases. The CDR3 runs to 17 residues. As DNA, the CDR3 is TGTGCCAGCAGCAGCGGGACAGGGTTTCGAGGGGCCAACGTCCTGACTTTC. It encodes CASSSGTGFRGANVLTF.

V is TRBV11-3 and J is TRBJ2-5; no firm D call. V gave up 4 bases and J gave up 7 bases, with 4 bases separating them. Germline CDR1 SGHNT, CDR2 YENEEA. CDR3 size: 10 residues. DNA for the CDR3: TGTGCCAGCAGCTCGGGGACCCAGTACTTC. It specifies CASSSGTQYF.

The chain carries TRBV13 and TRBJ1-5; TRBD1 is a possible D gene (6 bases). Trimming stripped 5 bases from V and 4 bases from J, with 21 bases between. Germline V lookup: CDR1 PRHDT, CDR2 FYEKMQ (reference sequence). This CDR3 is 17 amino acids long. This CDR3 reads CASSARGSGGANQPQHF. CDR3 nucleotide sequence: TGTGCCAGCAGCGCTAGGGGATCCGGGGGGGCAAATCAGCCCCAGCATTTT.

The chain has TRBV18 and TRBJ2-1, with 9 bases that match TRBD1. With V trimmed by 5 bases and J by 5 bases, 13 bases remained unmatched. The CDR3 length is 17 residues. Per germline, CDR1 KGHSH and CDR2 LQKENI. The CDR3 sequence is CASSASGTGLGDNEQFF. CDR3 nucleotide sequence: TGTGCCAGCTCAGCCTCCGGGACAGGGTTAGGGGACAATGAGCAGTTCTTC.

V and J are TRBV7-9 and TRBJ2-3, with 10 bases matching TRBD1. The J segment lost 2 bases and the V segment lost 7 bases, leaving 6 bases of the junction unmatched. This CDR3 comprises 15 residues. CDR1 is SEHNR, CDR2 FQNEAQ, per germline (reference sequence). The CDR3 DNA follows: TGTGCCAGCAACCCGGGACAGGGGCTCACAGATACGCAGTATTTT. It is translated as CASNPGQGLTDTQYF.

V and J are TRBV6-5 and TRBJ2-7; maybe TRBD2 (5 bases). The CDR3 is 15 residues long. V gave up 0 bases and J gave up 4 bases, with 13 bases separating them. Per germline, CDR1 MNHEY and CDR2 SVGAGI. The CDR3 bases are TGTGCCAGCAGTTACTCGCTAGCCCACCCTTACGAGCAGTACTTC. Protein: CASSYSLAHPYEQYF.

The genes are TRBV7-9 and TRBJ2-7; D is unresolved. The CDR3 sequence is 12 residues long. CDR1 SEHNR and CDR2 FQNEAQ come from the germline V gene (reference sequence). V lost 5 bases to trimming and J lost 2 bases, with 7 bases between them. CDR3 sequence reads: CASSPGTYEQYF. In DNA, the CDR3 is TGTGCCAGCAGCCCGGGTACCTACGAGCAGTACTTC.

The chain couples TRBV2 to TRBJ1-6; D gene uncertain. The CDR3 runs to 13 residues. The V end lost 6 bases, the J end lost 6 bases, and 9 bases lay between the germline ends. Germline values: CDR1 SNHLY, CDR2 FYNNEI. The CDR3 nucleotides are TGTGCCAGCAGATTCCAATCTAATTCACCCCTCCACTTT. Protein: CASRFQSNSPLHF. The variable domain in full, completed from reference TRBV2 and TRBJ1-6, reads EPEVTQTPSHQVTQMGQEVILRCVPISNHLYFYWYRQILGQKVEFLVSFYNNEISEKSEIFDDQFSVERPDGSNFTLKIRSTKLEDSAMYFCASRFQSNSPLHFGNGTRLTVT.

The rearrangement uses TRBV7-9 and TRBJ2-7; D is possibly TRBD1 (6 bases). The CDR3 is made up of 15 amino acids. Trimming left V 4 bases short and J 2 bases short, with 15 bases between. CDR1 is SEHNR and CDR2 is FQNEAQ in the germline V gene (reference sequence). CDR3: CASSYQRDTTYEQYF. Here the CDR3 DNA reads TGTGCCAGCAGCTACCAGAGGGACACCACCTACGAGCAGTACTTC.

The gene calls are TRBV27 and TRBJ1-3, with 7 bases lining up with TRBD1. The ends lost 4 bases at V and 4 bases at J; junction bases unmatched: 7. Germline CDR1 is MNHEY and CDR2 is SMNVEV (reference sequence). The CDR3 consists of 15 residues. DNA for the CDR3: TGTGCCAGCAGTTCGGCCCAGGGGGGAGGAAACACCATATATTTT. It codes for CASSSAQGGGNTIYF.

Regarding this clone: At one end the junction does not follow the germline gene, possibly because of a read error. J is TRBJ2-7 and V is TRBV15, with a tentative D call TRBD2 (6 bases). CDR3 length equals 12 residues. Per the germline V gene, CDR1 is LNHNV and CDR2 is YYDKDF (reference sequence). CDR3 nucleotide sequence: TGTGCCACCAGCAGAGACCCGGGACTGCCGGTCTTC. Translated: CATSRDPGLPVF.

The chain uses TRBV19 and TRBJ2-3; 7 positions match TRBD1. This CDR3 contains 16 residues. V lost 4 bases to trimming and J lost 2 bases; unmatched junction nucleotides: 9. Germline V gives CDR1 LNHDA, CDR2 SQIVND (reference sequence). CDR3 in amino acids: CASSNPGTDYTDTQYF. The CDR3 nucleotides are TGTGCCAGTAGTAATCCCGGGACAGACTACACAGATACGCAGTATTTT.

The chain carries TRBV30 and TRBJ1-6, with D unclear. Germline loops: CDR1 GTSNPN, CDR2 SVGIG (reference sequence). CDR3 length: 11 amino acids. Trimming removed 3 bases at V and 14 bases at J, with 11 bases between. CDR3 bases: TGTGCCTGGAGACTTAGGCAGGCCCTCCACTTT. It specifies CAWRLRQALHF.

The chain links TRBV4-2 to TRBJ1-3, with 7 bases that match TRBD1. The CDR3 length is 15 residues. Trimming at V came to 4 bases and at J to 5 bases, leaving 8 bases not matched to a gene. CDR1 LGHNA and CDR2 YNFKEQ come from the germline V gene. CDR3 residues: CASSPTGTARNTIYF. The DNA of the CDR3 is TGTGCCAGCAGCCCTACCGGGACAGCCCGAAACACCATATATTTT.

The chain links TRBV18 to TRBJ1-3, with 9 positions matching TRBD1. V shed 6 bases, J shed 4 bases, and the junction held 7 bases outside the gene matches. Germline V gene data show CDR1 as KGHSH and CDR2 as LQKENI. The CDR3 consists of 15 residues. The CDR3 nucleotides read TGTGCCAGCTCGCAGACAGGGGGTGAAGGAAACACCATATATTTT. Translating it yields CASSQTGGEGNTIYF.

The chain combines TRBV7-2 with TRBJ2-1, with TRBD1 matching 9 bases. V gave up 2 bases and J gave up 5 bases; unmatched junction bases: 7. The CDR3 contains 16 residues. Looked up from germline, CDR1 is SGHTA and CDR2 is FQGNSA. CDR3 bases: TGTGCCAGCAGCTTAAGGGTGGGACAGGGTAACAATGAGCAGTTCTTC. Translating gives CASSLRVGQGNNEQFF.

The rearrangement uses TRBV10-3 and TRBJ2-2, with 9 bases matching TRBD1. Germline CDR1 is ENHRY and CDR2 is SYGVKD. The CDR3 covers 15 residues. With 5 bases clipped from V and 7 bases from J, the junction kept 8 bases outside the gene matches. CDR3 protein: CAISYTGGVSGELFF. The CDR3 DNA is TGTGCCATCAGTTACACAGGGGGCGTTAGCGGGGAGCTGTTTTTT.

The rearrangement uses TRBV18 and TRBJ2-6, with 7 bases identical to TRBD2. Germline assignment: CDR1 KGHSH and CDR2 LQKENI. With V trimmed by 3 bases and J by 0 bases, 14 bases remained unmatched. The CDR3 has 20 amino acids. The CDR3 sequence is CASSPRQASGKSSGANVLTF. In DNA form, the CDR3 reads TGTGCCAGCTCACCGAGGCAGGCTAGCGGAAAGAGCTCTGGGGCCAACGTCCTGACTTTC.

The chain couples TRBV6-6 to TRBJ1-2, with a weak D call TRBD1 (6 bases). This CDR3 region has 14 residues. Germline lookup yields CDR1 MNHNY and CDR2 SVGAGI (reference sequence). Trimming cost V 0 bases and J 8 bases, with 13 bases left between them. The chain's CDR3 is CASSYSVTGNGYTF. The CDR3, as DNA: TGTGCCAGCAGTTACTCGGTTACAGGGAACGGCTACACCTTC.